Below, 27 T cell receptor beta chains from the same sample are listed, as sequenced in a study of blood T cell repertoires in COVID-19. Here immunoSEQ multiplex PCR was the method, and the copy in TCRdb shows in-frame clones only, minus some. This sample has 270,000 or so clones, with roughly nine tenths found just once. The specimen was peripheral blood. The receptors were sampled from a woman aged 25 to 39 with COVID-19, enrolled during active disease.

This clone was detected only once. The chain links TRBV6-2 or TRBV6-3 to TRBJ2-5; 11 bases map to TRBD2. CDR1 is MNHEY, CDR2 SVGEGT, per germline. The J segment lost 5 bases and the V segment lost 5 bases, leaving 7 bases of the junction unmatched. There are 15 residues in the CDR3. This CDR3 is CASSPELAGGETQYF. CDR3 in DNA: TGTGCCAGCAGTCCCGAGCTAGCGGGGGGCGAGACCCAGTACTTC.

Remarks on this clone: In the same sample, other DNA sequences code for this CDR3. CDR3 DNA: TGCGCCAGCAGCTTGGACCCGGGTCGGGGGGGAGCTTTCTTT. This translates into CASSLDPGRGGAFF. The chain joins TRBV5-1 to TRBJ1-1, with D maybe TRBD1 (5 bases). The germline gives CDR1 SGHRS, CDR2 YFSETQ. Between the trimmed V and J ends, which lost 0 bases and 10 bases, there was a span of 16 bases. CDR3 length: 14 amino acids.

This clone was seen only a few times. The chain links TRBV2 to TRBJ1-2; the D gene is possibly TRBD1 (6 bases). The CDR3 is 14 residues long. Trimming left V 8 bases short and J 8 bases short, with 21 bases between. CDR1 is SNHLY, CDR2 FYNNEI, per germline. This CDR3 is CASATGWSVSGYTF. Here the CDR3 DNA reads TGTGCCAGCGCAACAGGGTGGTCAGTCTCCGGCTACACCTTC.

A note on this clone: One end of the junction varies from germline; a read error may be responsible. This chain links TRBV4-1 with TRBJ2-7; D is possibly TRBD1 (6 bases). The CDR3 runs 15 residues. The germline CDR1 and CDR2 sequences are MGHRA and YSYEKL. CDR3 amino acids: CASNQETGLSDEQYF. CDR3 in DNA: TGCGCCAGCAACCAAGAAACAGGGCTGAGCGACGAGCAGTACTTC.

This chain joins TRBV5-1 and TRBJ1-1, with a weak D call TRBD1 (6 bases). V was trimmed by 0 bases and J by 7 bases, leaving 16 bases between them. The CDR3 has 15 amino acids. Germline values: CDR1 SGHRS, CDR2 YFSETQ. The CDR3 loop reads CASSLAVRGPHEAFF. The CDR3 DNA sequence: TGCGCCAGCAGCTTGGCCGTCAGGGGCCCTCATGAAGCTTTCTTT.

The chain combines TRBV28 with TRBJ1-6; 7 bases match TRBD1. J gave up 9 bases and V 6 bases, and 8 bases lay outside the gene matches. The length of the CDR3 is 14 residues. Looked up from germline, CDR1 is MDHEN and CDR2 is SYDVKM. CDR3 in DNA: TGTGCCAGCAGCCCCGGGACAGCCGGTTCACCCCTCCACTTT. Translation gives CASSPGTAGSPLHF.

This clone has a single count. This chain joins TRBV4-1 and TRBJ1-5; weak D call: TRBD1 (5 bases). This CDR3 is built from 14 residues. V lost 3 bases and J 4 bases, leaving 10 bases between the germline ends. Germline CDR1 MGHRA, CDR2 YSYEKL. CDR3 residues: CASSHQGGNQPQHF. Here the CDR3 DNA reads TGCGCCAGCAGCCATCAGGGAGGTAATCAGCCCCAGCATTTT.

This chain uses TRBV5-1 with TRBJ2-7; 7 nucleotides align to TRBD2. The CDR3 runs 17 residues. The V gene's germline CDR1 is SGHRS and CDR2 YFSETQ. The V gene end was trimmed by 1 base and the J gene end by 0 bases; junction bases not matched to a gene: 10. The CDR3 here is CASSLNLRDYDSYEQYF. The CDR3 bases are TGCGCCAGCAGCTTGAACCTCCGGGACTACGACTCCTACGAGCAGTACTTC.

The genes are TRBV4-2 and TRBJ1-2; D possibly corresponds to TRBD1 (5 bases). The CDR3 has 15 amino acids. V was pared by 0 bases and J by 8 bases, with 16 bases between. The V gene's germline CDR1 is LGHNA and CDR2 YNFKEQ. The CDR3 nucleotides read TGTGCCAGCAGCCAAGATCCAGGGAGGATAAACGGCTACACCTTC. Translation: CASSQDPGRINGYTF.

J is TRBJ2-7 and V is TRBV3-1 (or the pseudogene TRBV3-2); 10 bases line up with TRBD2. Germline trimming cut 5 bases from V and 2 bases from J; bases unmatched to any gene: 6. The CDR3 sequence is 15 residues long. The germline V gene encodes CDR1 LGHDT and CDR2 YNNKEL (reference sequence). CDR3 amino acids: CASSFGTSAAYEQYF. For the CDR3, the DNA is TGTGCCAGCAGCTTTGGGACTAGCGCGGCCTACGAGCAGTACTTC.

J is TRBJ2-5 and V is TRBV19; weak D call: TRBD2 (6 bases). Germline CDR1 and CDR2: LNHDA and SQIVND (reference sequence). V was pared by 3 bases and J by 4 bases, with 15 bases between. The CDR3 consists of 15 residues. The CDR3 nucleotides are TGTGCCAGTAGTATCATCGGGGGAACCCCAGAGACCCAGTACTTC. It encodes CASSIIGGTPETQYF.

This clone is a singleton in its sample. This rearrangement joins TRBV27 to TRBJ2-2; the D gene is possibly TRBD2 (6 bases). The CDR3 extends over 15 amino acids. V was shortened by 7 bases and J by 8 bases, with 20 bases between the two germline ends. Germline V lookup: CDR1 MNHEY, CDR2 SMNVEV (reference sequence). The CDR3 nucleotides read TGTGCCAGCAAAAGCAAACTAGCCCTACCTGGGGAGCTGTTTTTT. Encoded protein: CASKSKLALPGELFF.

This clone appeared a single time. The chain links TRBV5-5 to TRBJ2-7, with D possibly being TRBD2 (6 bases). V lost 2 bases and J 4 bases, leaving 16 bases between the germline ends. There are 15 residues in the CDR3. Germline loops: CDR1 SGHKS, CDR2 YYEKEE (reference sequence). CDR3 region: CASSFSSGSGYEQYF. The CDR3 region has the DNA TGTGCCAGCAGCTTCTCCAGCGGGTCGGGATACGAGCAGTACTTC. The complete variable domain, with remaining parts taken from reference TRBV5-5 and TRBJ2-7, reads DAGVTQSPTHLIKTRGQQVTLRCSPISGHKSVSWYQQVLGQGPQFIFQYYEKEERGRGNFPDRFSARQFPNYSSELNVNALLLGDSALYLCASSFSSGSGYEQYFGPGTRLTVT.

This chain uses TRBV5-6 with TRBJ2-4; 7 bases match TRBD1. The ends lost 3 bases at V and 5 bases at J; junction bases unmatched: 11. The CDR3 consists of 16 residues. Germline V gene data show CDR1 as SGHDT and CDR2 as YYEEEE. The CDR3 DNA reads TGTGCCAGCAGCTCGCGCGCCGGGACAGTAGAAAACATTCAGTACTTC. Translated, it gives CASSSRAGTVENIQYF.

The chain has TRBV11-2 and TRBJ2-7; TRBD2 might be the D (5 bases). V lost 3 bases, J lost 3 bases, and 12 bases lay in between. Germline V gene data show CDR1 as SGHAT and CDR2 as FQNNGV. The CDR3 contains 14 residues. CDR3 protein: CASSFALESYEQYF. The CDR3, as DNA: TGTGCCAGCAGCTTTGCACTAGAAAGCTACGAGCAGTACTTC.

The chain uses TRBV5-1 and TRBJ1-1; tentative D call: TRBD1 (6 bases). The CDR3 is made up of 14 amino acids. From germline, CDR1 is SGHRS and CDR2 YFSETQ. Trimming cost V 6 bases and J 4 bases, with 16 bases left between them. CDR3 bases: TGCGCCAGCACTACCCAGGGGCCCCGCACTGAAGCTTTCTTT. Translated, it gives CASTTQGPRTEAFF.

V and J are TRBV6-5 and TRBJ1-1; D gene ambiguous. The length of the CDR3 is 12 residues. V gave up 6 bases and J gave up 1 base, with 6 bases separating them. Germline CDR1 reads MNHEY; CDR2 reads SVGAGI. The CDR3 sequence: CASRRGNTEAFF. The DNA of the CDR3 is TGTGCCAGCAGGCGGGGGAACACTGAAGCTTTCTTT.

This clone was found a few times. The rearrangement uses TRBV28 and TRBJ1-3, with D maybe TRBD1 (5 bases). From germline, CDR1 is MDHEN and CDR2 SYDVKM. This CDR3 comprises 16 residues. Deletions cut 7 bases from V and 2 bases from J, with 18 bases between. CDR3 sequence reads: CASNHGGDFAGNTIYF. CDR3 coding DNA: TGTGCCAGCAACCATGGGGGGGATTTCGCTGGAAACACCATATATTTT.

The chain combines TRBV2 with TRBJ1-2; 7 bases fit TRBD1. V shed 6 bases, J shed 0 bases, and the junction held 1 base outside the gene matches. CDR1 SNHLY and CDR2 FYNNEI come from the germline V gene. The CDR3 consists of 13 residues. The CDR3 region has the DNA TGTGCCAGCAGCGGGACAGCTAACTATGGCTACACCTTC. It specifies CASSGTANYGYTF.

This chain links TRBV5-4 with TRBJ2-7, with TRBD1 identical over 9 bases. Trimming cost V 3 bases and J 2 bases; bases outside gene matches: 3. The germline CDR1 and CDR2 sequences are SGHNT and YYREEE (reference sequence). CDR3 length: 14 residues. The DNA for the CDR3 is TGTGCCAGCAGCTGGGGGACAGGGACCTACGAGCAGTACTTC. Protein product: CASSWGTGTYEQYF. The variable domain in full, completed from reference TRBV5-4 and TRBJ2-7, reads ETGVTQSPTHLIKTRGQQVTLRCSSQSGHNTVSWYQQALGQGPQFIFQYYREEENGRGNFPPRFSGLQFPNYSSELNVNALELDDSALYLCASSWGTGTYEQYFGPGTRLTVT.

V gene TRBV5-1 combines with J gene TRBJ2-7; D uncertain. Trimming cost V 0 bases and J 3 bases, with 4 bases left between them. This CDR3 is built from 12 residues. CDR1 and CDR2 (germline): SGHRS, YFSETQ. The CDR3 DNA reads TGCGCCAGCAGCTTGGGTATCTACGAGCAGTACTTC. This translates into CASSLGIYEQYF.

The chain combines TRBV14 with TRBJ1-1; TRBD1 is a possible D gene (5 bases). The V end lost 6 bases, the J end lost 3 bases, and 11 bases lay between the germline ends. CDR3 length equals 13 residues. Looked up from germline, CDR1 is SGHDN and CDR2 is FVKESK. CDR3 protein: CASSRQTYTEAFF. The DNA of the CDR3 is TGTGCCAGCAGTCGACAGACCTACACTGAAGCTTTCTTT.

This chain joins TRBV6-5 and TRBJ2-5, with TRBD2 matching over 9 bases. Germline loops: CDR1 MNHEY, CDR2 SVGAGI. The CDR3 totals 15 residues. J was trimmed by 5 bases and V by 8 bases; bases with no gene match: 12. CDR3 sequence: CASRNGGGAVETQYF. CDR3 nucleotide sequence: TGTGCCAGCCGCAACGGCGGGGGGGCGGTGGAGACCCAGTACTTC.

This CDR3 is CASSPGVYRSRETQYF. In nucleotides, the CDR3 is TGTGCCAGCAGCCCGGGGGTTTACCGGTCACGAGAGACCCAGTACTTC. V is TRBV5-6 and J is TRBJ2-5; maybe TRBD2 (6 bases). The length of the CDR3 is 16 residues. Germline CDR1 and CDR2: SGHDT and YYEEEE. V was clipped by 4 bases and J by 4 bases, with 20 bases between them. Full variable domain (missing parts from reference TRBV5-6 and TRBJ2-5): DAGVTQSPTHLIKTRGQQVTLRCSPKSGHDTVSWYQQALGQGPQFIFQYYEEEERQRGNFPDRFSGHQFPNYSSELNVNALLLGDSALYLCASSPGVYRSRETQYFGPGTRLLVL.

The CDR3: CASGLALSTDTQYF. CDR3 bases: TGTGCTAGTGGTTTGGCCCTTAGCACAGATACGCAGTATTTT. The genes are TRBV12-5 and TRBJ2-3; D not resolved. Germline assignment: CDR1 LGHNT and CDR2 FRNRAP. The CDR3 loop spans 14 amino acids. V lost 1 base to trimming and J lost 0 bases, with 5 bases between them.

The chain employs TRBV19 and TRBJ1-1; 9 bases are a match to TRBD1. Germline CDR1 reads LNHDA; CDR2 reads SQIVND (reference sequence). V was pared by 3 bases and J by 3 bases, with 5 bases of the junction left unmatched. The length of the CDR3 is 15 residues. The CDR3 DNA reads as TGTGCCAGTAGTATCGGGACAGGGTTGGACACTGAAGCTTTCTTT. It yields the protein CASSIGTGLDTEAFF. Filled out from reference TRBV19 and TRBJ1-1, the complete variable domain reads DGGITQSPKYLFRKEGQNVTLSCEQNLNHDAMYWYRQDPGQGLRLIYYSQIVNDFQKGDIAEGYSVSREKKESFPLTVTSAQKNPTAFYLCASSIGTGLDTEAFFGQGTRLTVV.

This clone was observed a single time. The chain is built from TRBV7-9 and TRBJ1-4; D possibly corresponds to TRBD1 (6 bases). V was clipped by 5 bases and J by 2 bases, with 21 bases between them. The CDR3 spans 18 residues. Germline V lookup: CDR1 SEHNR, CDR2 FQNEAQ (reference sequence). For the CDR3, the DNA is TGTGCCAGCAGCCCCTCTAGTTTTGGGGGCGGTACTAATGAAAAACTGTTTTTT. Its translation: CASSPSSFGGGTNEKLFF.